This T cell receptor beta chain derives from a study of early T cells in non-severe SARS-CoV-2 infection. Study as a whole: RNA in bulk from unsorted whole blood was sequenced, and chains were unpaired. Study outcomes and limitations: Reliance on VDJdb matching favored anti-spike CD8 responses; private and CD4 specificities were missed.

Unique molecular identifiers tagged individual cDNA molecules. Using its own MiXCR run on the 5' RACE reads, TCRdb lists one record per CDR3 protein. The sample yields tens of thousands of distinct CDR3 sequences, roughly 12% seen once. The CDR3 has 12 residues. V lost 6 bases and J lost 10, with 15 bases in between. On this clonotype: Its target is unknown. A read error is possible here, since a much larger clone lies one base away.

The chain is built from TRBV12-3 or TRBV12-4 and TRBJ1-1; a weak D match, TRBD1 (6 bases). The receptor's source is an adult who was a healthcare worker with PCR-confirmed SARS-CoV-2 infection or an uninfected control (not recorded which). Sequencing input: whole blood. The CDR3: CASRSTGPVAFF. CDR3 DNA: TGTGCCAGCAGATCAACAGGGCCTGTAGCTTTCTTT.